Presented here are 10 T cell receptor beta chains from one specimen sequenced in a study of CD8 T cells in Susac syndrome. When the RNA was reverse transcribed, random hexamers were used with an input of roughly 0.45 to 1 ug. MiXCR, applied by TCRdb to the immunoSEQ multiplex PCR reads, yields one record per CDR3 protein. The data show approximately 80,000 distinct CDR3 sequences, 75% to 95% seen once. The sample comprised CD8+ T cells from PBMCs. All receptors derive from a human donor with multiple sclerosis.

The chain uses TRBV20-1 and TRBJ2-5; 13 bases match TRBD2. V lost 3 bases and J lost 2; bases outside the gene matches: 6. Germline V CDR1 and CDR2: DFQATT, SNEGSKA (reference sequence). The CDR3 runs 16 residues. In DNA, the CDR3 is TGCAGTGCTAGGGAGGGACTAGCGGGGATTCAAGAGACCCAGTACTTC. It is translated as CSAREGLAGIQETQYF.

This chain links TRBV5-6 with TRBJ2-7; unclear D gene. CDR1 and CDR2 (germline): SGHDT, YYEEEE. CDR3 length: 14 residues. The V end lost 2 bases, the J end lost 2 bases, and 11 bases lay between the germline ends. CDR3 residues: CASSLVRRTYEQYF. The CDR3 DNA sequence: TGTGCCAGCAGCTTAGTCAGGCGAACCTACGAGCAGTACTTC.

This clonotype was seen once. The chain has TRBV15 and TRBJ1-1; D gene uncertain. The CDR3 has 15 amino acids. The germline gives CDR1 LNHNV, CDR2 YYDKDF (reference sequence). The V gene lost 0 bases and the J gene lost 4 bases, with 12 bases spanning the gap. CDR3 amino acids: CATSREGKRGTEAFF. The DNA of the CDR3 is TGTGCCACCAGCAGAGAAGGTAAACGGGGCACTGAAGCTTTCTTT.

The chain combines TRBV19 with TRBJ2-1; 12 positions match TRBD2. V was pared by 5 bases and J by 2 bases, with 1 base of the junction left unmatched. The CDR3 is 15 residues long. Germline V CDR1 and CDR2: LNHDA, SQIVND (reference sequence). The CDR3 loop reads CASSRTSGTYNEQFF. DNA of the CDR3: TGTGCCAGTAGTCGGACTAGCGGGACCTACAATGAGCAGTTCTTC.

The chain has TRBV20-1 and TRBJ2-1; 10 positions match TRBD2. J was trimmed by 5 bases and V by 1 base; bases with no gene match: 2. The CDR3 runs to 14 residues. Germline CDR1 reads DFQATT; CDR2 reads SNEGSKA (reference sequence). The CDR3 nucleotides read TGCAGTGCTAGAGGGCTAGCGGGGGACAATGAGCAGTTCTTC. Residues: CSARGLAGDNEQFF.

The chain recombines TRBV24-1 with TRBJ2-1, with D uncertain. This CDR3 is 17 amino acids long. The germline V and J ends were trimmed by 1 base and 6 bases, with 18 bases remaining between them. The V gene's germline CDR1 is KGHDR and CDR2 SFDVKD. The CDR3 protein is CATSDFSETEITNEQFF. The CDR3 nucleotides are TGTGCCACCAGTGATTTTTCGGAGACGGAGATCACCAATGAGCAGTTCTTC.

The CDR3 sequence: CASSPGVGRYNEQFF. The CDR3 DNA reads TGTGCCAGCAGCCCGGGGGTCGGCCGCTACAATGAGCAGTTCTTC. This rearrangement joins TRBV5-6 to TRBJ2-1, with a tentative D call TRBD2 (6 bases). Germline V CDR1 and CDR2: SGHDT, YYEEEE. The CDR3 is 15 residues long. Trimming left V 4 bases short and J 3 bases short, with 14 bases between.

The V gene is TRBV5-1, the J gene TRBJ2-1; 9 bases are shared with TRBD1. Per the germline V gene, CDR1 is SGHRS and CDR2 is YFSETQ. CDR3 size: 14 residues. V was pared by 5 bases and J by 7 bases, with 7 bases of the junction left unmatched. This chain's CDR3 is CASSQGTGLNEQFF. CDR3 bases: TGCGCCAGCAGTCAAGGGACAGGGTTGAATGAGCAGTTCTTC.

The chain employs TRBV20-1 and TRBJ2-3; no clear D. This CDR3 is built from 15 residues. CDR1 is DFQATT, CDR2 SNEGSKA, per germline (reference sequence). Trimming shortened V by 0 bases and J by 5 bases, and 15 bases separated the two germline ends. CDR3 DNA sequence: TGCAGTGCTAGAGATTTAGTGGGAAGTGGAGATACGCAGTATTTT. The encoded protein is CSARDLVGSGDTQYF.

This sequence joins TRBV27 and TRBJ2-7; the match to TRBD2 covers 9 bases. J was trimmed by 0 bases and V by 5 bases; bases with no gene match: 5. The CDR3 sequence is 15 residues long. The germline V gene has CDR1 MNHEY and CDR2 SMNVEV (reference sequence). CDR3 in DNA: TGTGCCAGCAGTCCTAGCGGGGCTAGCTCCTACGAGCAGTACTTC. Residues: CASSPSGASSYEQYF.